These T cell receptor beta chains were read from a single sample in a study of radiation and T cells in renal cell carcinoma. Clones were sequenced by immunoSEQ multiplex PCR, and TCRdb holds only the in-frame ones, with some missing. Among 120,000 to 150,000 clones listed, about 86% were seen once. Source: blood, taken from a patient whose treatment included radiotherapy and nephrectomy. These receptors all stem from a woman aged 45 to 65 with renal cell carcinoma. Both conserved end residues are part of each CDR3. Each record gives: J gene, clone size, V gene, D gene, CDR3 protein, CDR3 DNA. The D gene is left open where the match is weak. Part of the rows lack a size; the others show once, few, many or a class for expanded clones.

>TRBJ1-5|.|TRBV9|.
CASSSDRNQPQHF
TGTGCCAGCAGCAGCGACCGCAATCAGCCCCAGCATTTT
>TRBJ2-7|.|TRBV5-1|TRBD2
CASSLGTSGSYEQYF
TGCGCCAGCAGCTTGGGTACTAGCGGGAGTTACGAGCAGTACTTC
>TRBJ2-2|.|TRBV7-2|.
CASSLESGRDTGELFF
TGTGCCAGCAGCTTAGAGTCCGGTAGGGACACCGGGGAGCTGTTTTTT
>TRBJ2-2|few|TRBV6-5|.
CASTGDTGELFF
TGTGCCAGCACAGGAGACACCGGGGAGCTGTTTTTT
>TRBJ1-3|.|TRBV5-1|.
CASSPAGDSGNTIYF
TGCGCCAGCAGCCCCGCCGGGGACTCTGGAAACACCATATATTTT
>TRBJ2-5|few|TRBV19|TRBD1
CASRRGQGSKETQYF
TGTGCCAGTAGAAGGGGACAGGGTAGCAAAGAGACCCAGTACTTC
>TRBJ2-1|.|TRBV14|TRBD2
CASSGPGLAFNEQFF
TGTGCCAGCAGCGGACCGGGACTAGCGTTCAATGAGCAGTTCTTC
>TRBJ2-7|once|TRBV9|.
CASSVGIQAGWDYEQYF
TGTGCCAGCAGCGTAGGTATACAGGCGGGGTGGGATTACGAGCAGTACTTC
>TRBJ2-7|.|TRBV4-1|TRBD2
CASSQEGGLAGEHEQYF
TGCGCCAGCAGCCAAGAAGGGGGATTAGCGGGGGAACACGAGCAGTACTTC
>TRBJ2-4|.|TRBV27|TRBD2
CASSSRTSVNIQYF
TGTGCCAGCAGTTCTCGGACTAGCGTAAACATTCAGTACTTC
>TRBJ2-7|few|TRBV15|.
CATSRDRGRVDEQYF
TGTGCCACCAGCAGAGACAGGGGGAGGGTTGACGAGCAGTACTTC
>TRBJ1-2|.|TRBV2|TRBD1
CASSGVDRGSYTF
TGTGCCAGCAGCGGGGTGGACAGGGGGAGCTACACCTTC
>TRBJ2-2|.|TRBV4-2|.
CASSQVQGELFF
TGTGCCAGCAGCCAAGTACAGGGGGAGCTGTTTTTT
>TRBJ1-2|.|TRBV6-1|TRBD1
CASSDSSTGENGYTF
TGTGCCAGCAGTGATTCGTCGACAGGGGAGAATGGCTACACCTTC
>TRBJ2-7|.|TRBV4-3|.
CASSQETGPYEQYF
TGCGCCAGCAGCCAAGAAACAGGTCCCTACGAGCAGTACTTC
>TRBJ2-5|few|TRBV9|TRBD1
CASSVRGTGTQYF
TGTGCCAGCAGCGTCAGGGGGACAGGGACCCAGTACTTC
>TRBJ1-5|.|TRBV7-8|TRBD1
CASSLTGYNQPQHF
TGTGCCAGCAGCCTGACAGGGTACAATCAGCCCCAGCATTTT
>TRBJ2-7|.|TRBV11-1|.
CASSHQDGYEQYF
TGTGCCAGCAGCCATCAGGACGGGTACGAGCAGTACTTC
>TRBJ1-6|.|TRBV13|.
CASSFGQGGGSPLHF
TGTGCCAGCAGCTTCGGGCAGGGTGGTGGTTCACCCCTCCACTTT
>TRBJ2-3|.|TRBV27|.
CASSFEATADTQYF
TGTGCCAGCAGTTTTGAAGCTACGGCAGATACGCAGTATTTT
>TRBJ1-2|.|TRBV4-3|TRBD1
CASSQGTGDDYGYTF
TGCGCCAGCAGCCAAGGGACAGGGGACGACTATGGCTACACCTTC
>TRBJ2-4|.|TRBV7-8|TRBD2
CASSRTRGGARVLAKNIQYF
TGTGCCAGCAGCCGGACTCGCGGGGGGGCGAGGGTACTAGCCAAAAACATTCAGTACTTC
>TRBJ2-2|.|TRBV7-2|.
CASSLVTLRNTGELFF
TGTGCCAGCAGCTTAGTAACCCTTCGGAACACCGGGGAGCTGTTTTTT
>TRBJ2-7|.|TRBV27|.
CASSHLGSEQYF
TGTGCCAGCAGTCACCTCGGGAGCGAGCAGTACTTC
>TRBJ2-3|.|TRBV4-1|.
CASSLTPAESTDTQYF
TGCGCCAGCAGCCTAACCCCTGCGGAAAGCACAGATACGCAGTATTTT
>TRBJ2-1|once|TRBV2|.
CASSEEEGNEQFF
TGTGCCAGCAGTGAAGAGGAAGGCAATGAGCAGTTCTTC
>TRBJ2-7|.|TRBV5-1|.
CASSGGDYEQYF
TGCGCCAGCAGCGGCGGGGATTACGAGCAGTACTTC
>TRBJ1-5|.|TRBV30|.
CAWSVQGMSAQHF
TGTGCCTGGAGTGTACAGGGTATGTCGGCCCAGCATTTT
>TRBJ2-1|.|TRBV15|TRBD1
CATSRGQGAYNEQFF
TGTGCCACCAGCAGGGGGCAGGGGGCCTACAATGAGCAGTTCTTC
>TRBJ2-3|.|TRBV27|TRBD2
CASSLGTSGRATDTQYF
TGTGCCAGCAGTTTAGGGACTAGCGGGAGGGCCACAGATACGCAGTATTTT
>TRBJ2-5|.|TRBV29-1|.
CSVAGSGKETQYF
TGCAGCGTTGCGGGGAGTGGGAAAGAGACCCAGTACTTC